A selection of T cell receptor beta chains follows, all from one sample in a study of cytomegalovirus exposure and HLA in healthy donors. TCRdb's table, derived via immunoSEQ multiplex PCR, lists solely in-frame clones and lacks some. The sample lists some 90,000 clones, around 96% occurring once. Source material: PBMCs. All receptors derive from a man aged 18 to 35 in good health and CMV-seronegative. Each CDR3 is given with its conserved first and last residue. The D gene is left open where the match is weak. Where a row states a size, it is once, few, many or the class of an expanded clone; other rows omit it.

j_call	clone_size	d_call	v_call	cdr3_nt	cdr3_aa
TRBJ1-1	NA	NA	TRBV6-6	TGTGCCAGCAGTTACTCTACAGGATCAGCTTTCTTT	CASSYSTGSAFF
TRBJ2-6	NA	NA	TRBV6-1	TGTGCCAGCAGTGCCCCGGGGGTCGTTAGCTCTGGGGCCAACGTCCTGACTTTC	CASSAPGVVSSGANVLTF
TRBJ1-1	NA	TRBD1	TRBV15	TGTGCCACCAGCAGAGATACAGGGGGCGAAAGAGCTTTCTTT	CATSRDTGGERAFF
TRBJ1-5	few	TRBD1	TRBV19	TGTGCCAGTATTAGTACAGGGGTAGGCAATCAGCCCCAGCATTTT	CASISTGVGNQPQHF
TRBJ1-1	NA	NA	TRBV14	TGTGCCAGCAGCCTAGTCGGGAACACTGAAGCTTTCTTT	CASSLVGNTEAFF
TRBJ1-1	NA	NA	TRBV19	TGTGCCAGTAGTAGGAGGGGAGGGGGCACTGAAGCTTTCTTT	CASSRRGGGTEAFF
TRBJ2-7	NA	TRBD2	TRBV28	TGTGCCAGCAGAAACTGGGCTAGCGGGATGAGGGAGTACTTC	CASRNWASGMREYF
TRBJ2-7	NA	TRBD2	TRBV9	TGTGCCAGCAGCGGACTAGCGGGAGGGCTGTACGAGCAGTACTTC	CASSGLAGGLYEQYF
TRBJ2-5	NA	TRBD1	TRBV9	TGTGCCAGCAGCGTAACCCCAGGGGGCGGGGAGACCCAGTACTTC	CASSVTPGGGETQYF
TRBJ2-5	NA	NA	TRBV7-2	TGTGCCAGCAGCCCCCCCTCTTTAGAGACCCAGTACTTC	CASSPPSLETQYF
TRBJ2-5	NA	NA	TRBV5-1	TGCGCCAGCAGCTTGGGCCGTGGGGCTAAGTCTGGGGAGACCCAGTACTTC	CASSLGRGAKSGETQYF
TRBJ2-1	NA	TRBD2	TRBV14	TGTGCCAGCAGCCAAGATGGGGTTCTAGCGGGAAAAAATGAGCAGTTCTTC	CASSQDGVLAGKNEQFF
TRBJ1-2	NA	NA	TRBV29-1	TGCAGCGTAAGGCAGGAGGACAACTATGGCTACACCTTC	CSVRQEDNYGYTF
TRBJ2-5	once	NA	TRBV15	TGTGCCACCAGCAGAGATAAGGGACTCGTTTACCAAGAGACCCAGTACTTC	CATSRDKGLVYQETQYF
TRBJ1-3	NA	TRBD1	TRBV7-9	TGTGCCAGCAGCTCGGACAGGGAGCATGGAAACACCATATATTTT	CASSSDREHGNTIYF
TRBJ2-1	NA	NA	TRBV7-4	TGTGCCAGCAGCTTAGTATGGGCTAATGAGCAGTTCTTC	CASSLVWANEQFF
TRBJ2-1	NA	NA	TRBV27	TGTGCCAGCAGACTCCCGGGAGATCCCTACAATGAGCAGTTCTTC	CASRLPGDPYNEQFF
TRBJ2-5	NA	NA	TRBV7-2	TGTGCCAGCACCCGCAGGCAAGAGACCCAGTACTTC	CASTRRQETQYF
TRBJ2-1	NA	NA	TRBV29-1	TGCAGCGTTGACGGGAGCTCCTACAATGAGCAGTTCTTC	CSVDGSSYNEQFF
TRBJ1-3	NA	TRBD1	TRBV18	TGTGCCAGCTCACCGCGGACAGGGGGCAGCTCTGGAAACACCATATATTTT	CASSPRTGGSSGNTIYF
TRBJ2-5	NA	NA	TRBV28	TGTGCCAGCAGTTTAAATTGGCAGGGCGAGACCCAGTACTTC	CASSLNWQGETQYF
TRBJ2-5	NA	NA	TRBV13	TGTGCCAGCAGCTTATTTAGCGTTGGGACCCAGTACTTC	CASSLFSVGTQYF
TRBJ1-1	NA	TRBD1	TRBV28	TGTGCCAGCAGGTGGACAGGCGTCATGAACACTGAAGCTTTCTTT	CASRWTGVMNTEAFF
TRBJ2-2	NA	TRBD2	TRBV10-3	TGTGCCATCAGCGGGACTAGCGTCGAAACGAACACCGGGGAGCTGTTTTTT	CAISGTSVETNTGELFF
TRBJ1-4	NA	NA	TRBV16	TGTGCCAGCAGCCAATTGCCCGATCCAGCTAATGAAAAACTGTTTTTT	CASSQLPDPANEKLFF
TRBJ2-3	once	TRBD2	TRBV29-1	TGCAGCGTTGACAGAGCGGGAGGTGAAGATACGCAGTATTTT	CSVDRAGGEDTQYF
TRBJ2-1	NA	TRBD2	TRBV4-1	TGCGCCAGCAGCCAAGAGGGCAGCGGGAGGGCTGATGAGCAGTTCTTC	CASSQEGSGRADEQFF
TRBJ2-7	NA	NA	TRBV7-9	TGTGCCAGCACAACCGGGACACCCTACGAGCAGTACTTC	CASTTGTPYEQYF
TRBJ2-3	NA	NA	TRBV29-1	TGCAGCTCCGACGAGCGGAACACAGATACGCAGTATTTT	CSSDERNTDTQYF
TRBJ2-3	NA	TRBD1	TRBV9	TGTGCCAGCAGCGTAGGGGGCTTTGGACAGGCGGGAGATACGCAGTATTTT	CASSVGGFGQAGDTQYF
TRBJ1-4	once	NA	TRBV5-6	TGTGCCAGCAGCTTGGCCGTGGAGGGGTTTAATGAAAAACTGTTTTTT	CASSLAVEGFNEKLFF
TRBJ1-5	NA	TRBD1	TRBV10-3	TGTGCCACCAGTCCGGGACAGGATAGCAATCAGCCCCAGCATTTT	CATSPGQDSNQPQHF
TRBJ2-5	NA	NA	TRBV6-5	TGTGCCAGCAGTTACGGAGGGGCGCTACAAGAGACCCAGTACTTC	CASSYGGALQETQYF
TRBJ1-2	NA	TRBD1	TRBV2	TGTGCCAGCCACCGGGACAGGGGTGAGGGAGCCTATGGCTACACCTTC	CASHRDRGEGAYGYTF